This T cell receptor (beta chain) was captured by sequencing in a study of blood T cell repertoires in COVID-19. Study as a whole: The origin of the acute and convalescent COVID-19 samples was the United States, Italy and Spain. PBMCs, B-cell-depleted T cells, or T cells were the source of the cDNA or gDNA that made up the material.

V lost 5 bases, J lost 5 bases, and 11 bases stayed unmatched. Germline CDR1 and CDR2: SGHVS and FNYEAQ. This CDR3 spans 18 amino acids. Study processing details: Researchers report that nucleated cell counts were estimated from reference gene primer amplification. Sequencing used immunoSEQ multiplex PCR; TCRdb keeps in-frame clones, though not all of them. For V, J and clone size, that table is used; D and trimming come from the DNA. The data show 60,000 to 80,000 clones, 70% to 90% seen once. This TCR came from a human donor in a cohort sampled during active COVID-19. What was sequenced was peripheral blood. The V and J genes are TRBV7-6 and TRBJ2-3; 15 bases fit TRBD2. The CDR3 bases are TGTGCCAGCAGCCAAATTTGGACTAGCGGGGGGGCCAAAGATACGCAGTATTTT. Amino acid sequence: CASSQIWTSGGAKDTQYF.